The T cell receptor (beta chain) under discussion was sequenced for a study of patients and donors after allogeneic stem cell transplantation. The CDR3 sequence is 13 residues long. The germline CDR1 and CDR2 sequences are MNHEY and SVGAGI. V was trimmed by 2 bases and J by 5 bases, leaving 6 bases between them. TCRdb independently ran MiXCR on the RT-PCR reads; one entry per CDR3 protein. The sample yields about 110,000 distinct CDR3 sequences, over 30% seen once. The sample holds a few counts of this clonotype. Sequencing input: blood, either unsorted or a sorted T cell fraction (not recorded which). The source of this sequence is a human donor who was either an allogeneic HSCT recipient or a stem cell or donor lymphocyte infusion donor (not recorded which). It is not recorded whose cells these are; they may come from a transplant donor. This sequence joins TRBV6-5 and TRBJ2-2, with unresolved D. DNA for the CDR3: TGTGCCAGCAGTTACGGACGGACCGGGGAGCTGTTTTTT. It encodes CASSYGRTGELFF.